The text below deals with one TCR beta chain. The CDR3 sequence is 14 residues long. In germline, CDR1 is SEHNR, CDR2 FQNEAQ (reference sequence). Deletions cut 4 bases from V and 0 bases from J, with 4 bases between. Sequencing used immunoSEQ multiplex PCR; TCRdb keeps in-frame clones, though not all of them. The sample has tens of thousands of clones, roughly 90% seen once; the top ten hold about 1%. The data belong to a study of OX40 agonist ivuxolimab in advanced cancers. Sample: CD4+ or CD8+ T cells sorted from blood, taken in a trial of the OX40 agonist ivuxolimab. The chain employs TRBV7-9 and TRBJ2-6, with unresolved D. The TCR comes from an adult with an advanced solid tumor such as melanoma, head and neck, liver or kidney cancer. The CDR3 is CASSSGSGANVLTF. The CDR3 DNA reads as TGTGCCAGCAGCTCGGGCTCTGGGGCCAACGTCCTGACTTTC.